This TCR beta chain was recorded in a study of response to subunit inactivated influenza vaccine. The V end lost 0 bases, the J end lost 0 bases, and 12 bases lay between the germline ends. The germline V gene has CDR1 LGHNA and CDR2 YSLEER. The CDR3 length is 16 residues. TCRdb analysed the RT-PCR reads with MiXCR anew, one entry per CDR3 protein. The sample carries some 570,000 distinct CDR3 sequences, roughly 10% recorded once. The data also belong to a second study, concerning T cells expressing NK-cell markers. Per that paper: 5'RACE template switching built TCR beta cDNA with unique molecular identifiers. For about six donors, the dominant NKG2C+ clonotypes made up about 1.0-7.5% of their CD8+ T cells. The CD3+CD56-NKG2C+ fraction of several donors was likewise dominated by these clonotypes.

Here the sequenced sample was PBMCs from blood, taken on the day of vaccination. The TCR sequence derives from a man in his fifties who received an inactivated influenza vaccine. The J gene is TRBJ2-7, the V gene TRBV4-3; D gene unclear. The chain's CDR3 is CASSQERALGSYEQYF. CDR3 DNA: TGCGCCAGCAGCCAAGAAAGGGCCCTCGGCTCCTACGAGCAGTACTTC.